This paragraph covers one T cell receptor beta chain sequence. The germline gives CDR1 MNHEY, CDR2 SMNVEV (reference sequence). CDR3 size: 15 residues. V lost 3 bases, J lost 9 bases, and 15 bases lay in between. This entry comes from a study of cytomegalovirus exposure and HLA in healthy donors. PCR primers comprised 60 Vbeta and 13 Jbeta primers. Some clones are missing from TCRdb's copy, which holds only in-frame ones; the method was immunoSEQ multiplex PCR. The table has under 200,000 clones, roughly 80% seen once. The chain is built from TRBV27 and TRBJ1-6; D is unresolved. Sequencing was done on a sample of PBMCs. The sequence derives from a woman aged 18-29 years in good health and CMV-seronegative. The CDR3 loop reads CASSFSGSIGSPLHF. DNA of the CDR3: TGTGCCAGCAGTTTCTCAGGCTCTATTGGTTCACCCCTCCACTTT.